Below, 25 T cell receptor beta chains from the same sample are listed, as sequenced in a study of CD8 T cells in ankylosing spondylitis. One entry per CDR3 protein results from TCRdb running MiXCR on the 5' RACE reads. The sample lists 130,000 to 150,000 distinct CDR3 sequences; 8% to 9% were seen once. Specimen: synovial fluid, either unsorted or a sorted T cell fraction (not recorded which). These TCRs come from a male donor with ankylosing spondylitis.

At least ten counts were recorded for this clonotype. The chain uses TRBV2 and TRBJ1-1; TRBD1 agrees at 9 bases. Trimming took 7 bases from V and 5 from J; bases not matched to a gene: 8. This CDR3 contains 14 residues. Germline CDR1 SNHLY, CDR2 FYNNEI. CDR3 in amino acids: CASKKTGGGTEAFF. Here the CDR3 DNA reads TGTGCCAGCAAAAAGACAGGGGGAGGAACTGAAGCTTTCTTT.

The V call is TRBV20-1, the J call TRBJ1-2; D is ambiguous. Between the trimmed V and J ends, which lost 0 bases and 2 bases, there was a span of 7 bases. The CDR3 spans 13 residues. Germline CDR1 and CDR2: DFQATT and SNEGSKA (reference sequence). The DNA for the CDR3 is TGCAGTGCTAGAGATTACCGAAACTATGGCTACACCTTC. It codes for CSARDYRNYGYTF.

This clonotype was seen repeatedly, ten times or more. This chain connects TRBV7-2 to TRBJ1-6; 7 bases fit TRBD1. This CDR3 has 14 amino acids. CDR1 is SGHTA, CDR2 FQGNSA, per germline. J lost 10 bases, V lost 6 bases, and 9 bases had no gene match. The CDR3 DNA sequence: TGTGCCAGCAGGATCAGACAGGGTGGGTCACCCCTCCACTTT. Its translation is CASRIRQGGSPLHF.

This clonotype has at least ten counts. The chain carries TRBV5-1 and TRBJ2-7; 9 nucleotides line up with TRBD2. The V and J ends lost 1 base and 5 bases, in that order; junction bases with no gene match: 7. This CDR3 has 15 amino acids. Germline V gives CDR1 SGHRS, CDR2 YFSETQ. The CDR3 protein is CASSLYLAGRDEQYF. CDR3 nucleotide sequence: TGCGCCAGCAGCTTGTATCTAGCGGGACGGGACGAGCAGTACTTC.

This clonotype occurred many times. The chain joins TRBV20-1 to TRBJ1-5; D remains unclear. Germline lookup yields CDR1 DFQATT and CDR2 SNEGSKA (reference sequence). V lost 3 bases to trimming and J lost 2 bases, with 11 bases between them. The CDR3 sequence is 14 residues long. The CDR3 DNA is TGCAGTGCTAGCAATGGATGGGGCAATCAGCCCCAGCATTTT. Its translation: CSASNGWGNQPQHF.

This clonotype was counted between two and nine times. V usage is TRBV20-1 and J usage is TRBJ2-1, with a weak D call TRBD2 (6 bases). Germline assignment: CDR1 DFQATT and CDR2 SNEGSKA (reference sequence). Trimming stripped 4 bases from V and 4 bases from J, with 11 bases between. The CDR3 is made up of 13 amino acids. CDR3: CSAMGSGYNEQFF. CDR3 bases: TGCAGTGCTATGGGTAGCGGTTACAATGAGCAGTTCTTC.

This sequence joins TRBV16 and TRBJ1-3; possible D gene TRBD1, 5 bases. CDR1 and CDR2 (germline): KGHSY, FQNENV. There are 14 residues in the CDR3. Trimming took off 7 bases at V and 2 bases at J, with 12 bases between the two ends. CDR3 nucleotides: TGTGCCAGCATCAACGGGACGGCTGGAAACACCATATATTTT. Its protein product is CASINGTAGNTIYF.

The table lists this clonotype with many counts. This sequence joins TRBV20-1 and TRBJ2-5, with 12 nucleotides matching TRBD2. Germline CDR1 reads DFQATT; CDR2 reads SNEGSKA (reference sequence). J gave up 5 bases and V 2 bases, and 6 bases lay outside the gene matches. This CDR3 contains 15 residues. CDR3 DNA: TGCAGTGCTAGATCGGCTAGCGGGAGGGGGGAGACCCAGTACTTC. Its protein product is CSARSASGRGETQYF.

V and J are TRBV6-5 and TRBJ1-2; tentatively, D is TRBD1 (5 bases). Germline-derived CDR1 and CDR2 are MNHEY and SVGAGI. The CDR3 extends over 13 amino acids. V was pared by 6 bases and J by 1 base, with 9 bases between. CDR3 bases: TGTGCCAGCAGACGACAGAGTAACTATGGCTACACCTTC. It encodes CASRRQSNYGYTF.

V is TRBV14 and J is TRBJ2-1; 11 positions agree with TRBD1. CDR3 length: 17 amino acids. From germline, CDR1 is SGHDN and CDR2 FVKESK. V shed 4 bases and J 4 bases; nucleotides not matched to a gene: 9. This chain's CDR3 is CASSPLPGTGGYNEQFF. DNA of the CDR3: TGTGCCAGCAGCCCTCTTCCCGGGACAGGGGGTTACAATGAGCAGTTCTTC.

This clonotype was found many times. The V gene is TRBV29-1, the J gene TRBJ1-1; no definite D call. V was pared by 2 bases and J by 12 bases, with 16 bases between. This CDR3 spans 12 amino acids. Germline lookup yields CDR1 SQVTM and CDR2 ANQGSEA. The CDR3 region is CSVERTPGTTFF. The DNA of the CDR3 is TGCAGCGTTGAACGGACCCCGGGTACGACTTTCTTT. Using reference TRBV29-1 and TRBJ1-1 for the parts outside the CDR3, the full variable domain is SAVISQKPSRDICQRGTSLTIQCQVDSQVTMMFWYRQQPGQSLTLIATANQGSEATYESGFVIDKFPISRPNLTFSTLTVSNMSPEDSSIYLCSVERTPGTTFFGQGTRLTVV.

This clonotype has just a few counts. The rearrangement joins TRBV20-1 to TRBJ2-2; no firm D call. Trimming removed 6 bases from V and 8 bases from J, with 16 bases in between. In germline, CDR1 is DFQATT, CDR2 SNEGSKA (reference sequence). The CDR3 spans 13 residues. Here the CDR3 reads CSARPNSQGELFF. CDR3 nucleotides: TGCAGTGCCCGACCCAACTCCCAAGGGGAGCTGTTTTTT.

This clonotype has at least ten counts. The chain joins TRBV2 to TRBJ2-1; 9 bases line up with TRBD1. V trimming: 3 bases; J trimming: 8 bases; junction bases outside the gene matches: 8. Germline CDR1 SNHLY, CDR2 FYNNEI. There are 15 residues in the CDR3. The CDR3 DNA sequence: TGTGCCAGCAGTGACGGGACAGGGTTACTATATGAGCAGTTCTTC. This codes for CASSDGTGLLYEQFF.

Ten or more counts support this clonotype. The chain has TRBV18 and TRBJ1-2; TRBD1 matches at 8 bases. Germline CDR1 reads KGHSH; CDR2 reads LQKENI. V lost 2 bases to trimming and J lost 6 bases; unmatched junction nucleotides: 8. This CDR3 has 15 amino acids. The CDR3 DNA sequence: TGTGCCAGCTCACCAGGCGGGACAGGACAGGATGGCTACACCTTC. This translates into CASSPGGTGQDGYTF.

This sequence joins TRBV18 and TRBJ2-7, with TRBD1 as a possible D gene (5 bases). Germline assignment: CDR1 KGHSH and CDR2 LQKENI. V lost 4 bases to trimming and J lost 5 bases, with 15 bases between them. This CDR3 has 14 amino acids. Here the CDR3 reads CASSRGQGSDEQYF. CDR3 DNA: TGTGCCAGCTCACGCGGCCAGGGTTCAGACGAGCAGTACTTC. Supplemented by reference TRBV18 and TRBJ2-7, the full variable domain reads NAGVMQNPRHLVRRRGQEARLRCSPMKGHSHVYWYRQLPEEGLKFMVYLQKENIIDESGMPKERFSAEFPKEGPSILRIQQVVRGDSAAYFCASSRGQGSDEQYFGPGTRLTVT.

This clonotype was observed at least ten times. This rearrangement joins TRBV6-2 or TRBV6-3 to TRBJ1-1; D remains ambiguous. Germline CDR1 is MNHEY and CDR2 is SVGEGT. The CDR3 extends over 12 amino acids. The V end lost 7 bases, the J end lost 3 bases, and 9 bases lay between the germline ends. In nucleotides, the CDR3 is TGTGCCAGCAAGAGTTGGGACACTGAAGCTTTCTTT. Its translation: CASKSWDTEAFF.

The chain recombines TRBV4-1 with TRBJ1-2; D not resolved. The germline V and J ends were trimmed by 0 bases and 1 base, with 9 bases remaining between them. CDR3 length: 15 amino acids. Germline CDR1 reads MGHRA; CDR2 reads YSYEKL. The CDR3 spells CASSQDRLYNYGYTF. The DNA for the CDR3 is TGCGCCAGCAGCCAAGATCGACTGTATAACTATGGCTACACCTTC.

This clonotype came up many times. The genes are TRBV20-1 and TRBJ1-1, with unresolved D. V shed 6 bases and J shed 0 bases, with 14 bases lying between them. Looked up from germline, CDR1 is DFQATT and CDR2 is SNEGSKA (reference sequence). CDR3 length equals 14 residues. CDR3 nucleotides: TGCAGTGCCCGCTGGCGGAAAATGAACACTGAAGCTTTCTTT. This sequence encodes CSARWRKMNTEAFF.

The rearrangement links TRBV19 to TRBJ2-7; D not certain. Germline CDR1 LNHDA, CDR2 SQIVND (reference sequence). V lost 8 bases to trimming and J lost 3 bases, with 11 bases between them. This CDR3 is 12 amino acids long. CDR3 DNA sequence: TGTGCCAGTGGCTCCGACTTCTACGAGCAGTACTTC. This gives the protein CASGSDFYEQYF. Using reference TRBV19 and TRBJ2-7 for the parts outside the CDR3, the full variable domain is DGGITQSPKYLFRKEGQNVTLSCEQNLNHDAMYWYRQDPGQGLRLIYYSQIVNDFQKGDIAEGYSVSREKKESFPLTVTSAQKNPTAFYLCASGSDFYEQYFGPGTRLTVT.

The table lists this clonotype with a few counts. The V call is TRBV12-3 or TRBV12-4, the J call TRBJ1-2, with 7 nucleotides matching TRBD1. The CDR3 sequence is 16 residues long. The J segment lost 3 bases and the V segment lost 4 bases, leaving 11 bases of the junction unmatched. The CDR3 loop reads CASSYWSQGGDYGYTF. The CDR3 coding sequence is TGTGCCAGCAGTTACTGGTCGCAGGGGGGCGACTATGGCTACACCTTC.

The chain links TRBV5-1 to TRBJ2-3; 8 bases line up with TRBD2. The V and J ends lost 4 bases and 2 bases, in that order; junction bases with no gene match: 12. CDR1 is SGHRS and CDR2 is YFSETQ in the germline V gene. CDR3 size: 17 residues. The CDR3 spells CASSRRYAGGSTDTQYF. The CDR3 nucleotides read TGCGCCAGCAGCAGGCGCTATGCGGGAGGATCCACAGATACGCAGTATTTT.

V is TRBV28 and J is TRBJ2-1, with 7 bases fitting TRBD1. CDR3 size: 18 residues. Unmatched junction bases numbered 12, after V lost 3 bases and J lost 1 base. The germline V gene encodes CDR1 MDHEN and CDR2 SYDVKM. CDR3 loop: CASSFQGVQRPSYNEQFF. DNA of the CDR3: TGTGCCAGCAGTTTCCAGGGGGTCCAAAGACCGTCCTACAATGAGCAGTTCTTC.

The chain carries TRBV7-9 and TRBJ2-7, with TRBD2 matching over 7 bases. This CDR3 comprises 15 residues. Per germline, CDR1 SEHNR and CDR2 FQNEAQ (reference sequence). Germline trimming cut 3 bases from V and 3 bases from J; bases unmatched to any gene: 8. CDR3 residues: CASSFFEREIYEQYF. CDR3 sequence (DNA): TGTGCCAGCAGCTTCTTCGAGCGGGAAATCTACGAGCAGTACTTC.

This clonotype was picked up many times. The gene calls are TRBV30 and TRBJ1-5; tentative D call: TRBD1 (5 bases). The V end was cut by 3 bases, the J end by 3 bases, with 9 bases between. The CDR3 covers 13 residues. Germline-derived CDR1 and CDR2 are GTSNPN and SVGIG (reference sequence). The CDR3 protein is CAWSGTFNQPQHF. DNA of the CDR3: TGTGCCTGGAGCGGGACCTTCAATCAGCCCCAGCATTTT.

The V and J genes are TRBV19 and TRBJ2-7; D may correspond to TRBD1 or TRBD2 (5 bases each). The CDR3 runs 16 residues. V lost 5 bases to trimming and J lost 2 bases, with 19 bases between them. Germline-derived CDR1 and CDR2 are LNHDA and SQIVND (reference sequence). CDR3 in amino acids: CASSAEVGDRAYEQYF. The CDR3 bases are TGTGCCAGTAGTGCCGAAGTCGGGGACCGAGCCTACGAGCAGTACTTC.